These 23 T cell receptor beta chains originate from one sample sequenced in a study of CD8 T cells in Susac syndrome. With random hexamers, reverse transcription was performed on roughly 0.45 to 1 ug of RNA. TCRdb itself ran the immunoSEQ multiplex PCR reads through MiXCR, one entry per CDR3 protein. The sample lists about 400,000 distinct CDR3 sequences; 75% to 90% were seen once. Sequenced: CD8+ T cells from PBMCs. Receptors originate from a human donor with multiple sclerosis.

This clonotype was observed a few times. The chain carries TRBV15 and TRBJ1-5; D is unresolved. Between the trimmed V and J ends, which lost 0 bases and 7 bases, there was a span of 10 bases. The CDR3 length is 14 residues. Germline lookup yields CDR1 LNHNV and CDR2 YYDKDF (reference sequence). As DNA, the CDR3 is TGTGCCACCAGCAGAGATCGTGGTAACCAGCCCCAGCATTTT. Its translation is CATSRDRGNQPQHF.

The genes are TRBV7-3 and TRBJ2-3; no clear D gene. The CDR3 is 13 amino acids. The V end was cut by 1 base, the J end by 2 bases, with 4 bases between. The germline V gene encodes CDR1 SGHTA and CDR2 FQGTGA. CDR3 region: CASSLRPTDTQYF. DNA for the CDR3: TGTGCCAGCAGCTTAAGGCCCACAGATACGCAGTATTTT.

The chain links TRBV5-6 to TRBJ2-1, with 8 positions matching TRBD2. The V and J ends lost 0 bases and 3 bases, in that order; junction bases with no gene match: 5. The CDR3 has 16 residues. CDR1 and CDR2 (germline): SGHDT, YYEEEE. The CDR3 nucleotides are TGTGCCAGCAGCTTGGCGTCAGCGGGGGACTACAATGAGCAGTTCTTC. Translating it yields CASSLASAGDYNEQFF. Using reference TRBV5-6 and TRBJ2-1 for the parts outside the CDR3, the full variable domain is DAGVTQSPTHLIKTRGQQVTLRCSPKSGHDTVSWYQQALGQGPQFIFQYYEEEERQRGNFPDRFSGHQFPNYSSELNVNALLLGDSALYLCASSLASAGDYNEQFFGPGTRLTVL.

The V gene is TRBV27, the J gene TRBJ1-1, with D unresolved. Germline-derived CDR1 and CDR2 are MNHEY and SMNVEV (reference sequence). CDR3 length equals 14 residues. Trimming removed 2 bases from V and 1 base from J, with 8 bases in between. The CDR3 region has the DNA TGTGCCAGCAGTTTAGTGGACGGGAACACTGAAGCTTTCTTT. Residues: CASSLVDGNTEAFF.

CDR3 nucleotides: TGTGCCAGCAGCTCCGGGACTAGCACGTTCACCGGGGAGCTGTTTTTT. Translating it yields CASSSGTSTFTGELFF. The V and J genes are TRBV11-2 and TRBJ2-2; 9 positions agree with TRBD2. The length of the CDR3 is 16 residues. V shed 4 bases, J shed 4 bases, and the junction held 7 bases outside the gene matches. Germline assignment: CDR1 SGHAT and CDR2 FQNNGV.

The CDR3 DNA follows: TGTGCCATCAGTGGTTCGGGACAGGGGTTGGCAGATACGCAGTATTTT. Translating it yields CAISGSGQGLADTQYF. The rearrangement links TRBV10-3 to TRBJ2-3; 10 nucleotides line up with TRBD1. The CDR3 is 16 amino acids. Germline V gene sequence: CDR1 ENHRY, CDR2 SYGVKD. V lost 4 bases, J lost 4 bases, and 8 bases stayed unmatched.

The chain has TRBV23-1 and TRBJ1-1; no clear D gene. TRBV23-1 is an ORF for which the function is uncertain. The CDR3 totals 11 residues. Trimming cost V 3 bases and J 8 bases, with 7 bases left between them. DNA of the CDR3: TGCGCCAGCAGTCATAGACCGGAAGCTTTCTTT. It specifies CASSHRPEAFF.

This sequence joins TRBV6-5 and TRBJ1-2, with unresolved D. Trimming took 0 bases from V and 4 from J, leaving 9 bases between them. CDR3 size: 14 residues. Germline V gene lookup returns CDR1 MNHEY and CDR2 SVGAGI. CDR3 in amino acids: CASSYSAGTYGYTF. The CDR3 region has the DNA TGTGCCAGCAGTTACTCAGCAGGAACCTATGGCTACACCTTC.

The chain links TRBV29-1 to TRBJ1-1; tentatively, D is TRBD1 (5 bases). Trimming removed 4 bases from V and 1 base from J, with 10 bases in between. The CDR3 totals 13 residues. Germline CDR1 is SQVTM and CDR2 is ANQGSEA. CDR3 sequence (DNA): TGCAGCGTTGTCGAGGACAAGAACACTGAAGCTTTCTTT. This sequence encodes CSVVEDKNTEAFF.

The chain has TRBV3-1 and TRBJ1-1; 8 bases map to TRBD1. There are 13 residues in the CDR3. With 9 bases clipped from V and 1 base from J, the junction kept 4 bases outside the gene matches. CDR1 LGHDT and CDR2 YNNKEL come from the germline V gene (reference sequence). The CDR3 coding sequence is TGTGCCAGTGGACAGGGATGGAACACTGAAGCTTTCTTT. It specifies CASGQGWNTEAFF.

The chain carries TRBV7-8 and TRBJ1-1; D not resolved. CDR3 size: 16 residues. Trimming cost V 5 bases and J 0 bases, with 16 bases left between them. Germline CDR1 and CDR2: SGHVS and FQNEAQ. The CDR3 nucleotides are TGTGCCAGCAGCCGCCGGGTCCCGTCGGTGAACACTGAAGCTTTCTTT. This translates into CASSRRVPSVNTEAFF.

This chain links TRBV27 with TRBJ2-7; 7 nucleotides align to TRBD2. CDR3 length: 15 amino acids. V dropped 3 bases and J dropped 3; count of bases not matched to a gene: 8. Germline values: CDR1 MNHEY, CDR2 SMNVEV (reference sequence). DNA of the CDR3: TGTGCCAGCAGTTTCTATGGCGGGGGTTACTACGAGCAGTACTTC. It is translated as CASSFYGGGYYEQYF.

The CDR3 nucleotides read TGTGCCAGCAGCCAAATAAGCGCTCACTTCACAGATACGCAGTATTTT. Translating it yields CASSQISAHFTDTQYF. This chain uses TRBV3-1 with TRBJ2-3; D is unclear. The germline V and J ends were trimmed by 2 bases and 2 bases, with 14 bases remaining between them. The CDR3 is 16 amino acids. CDR1 LGHDT and CDR2 YNNKEL come from the germline V gene (reference sequence).

The J gene is TRBJ2-1, the V gene TRBV4-1, with TRBD1 identical over 9 bases. This CDR3 has 18 amino acids. V dropped 3 bases and J dropped 6; count of bases not matched to a gene: 15. The germline V gene encodes CDR1 MGHRA and CDR2 YSYEKL. CDR3 in DNA: TGCGCCAGCAGCCAGGAAAGCCGGGACAGGGATTCATTCAATGAGCAGTTCTTC. It specifies CASSQESRDRDSFNEQFF.

The chain joins TRBV5-4 to TRBJ1-1; D is ambiguous. The CDR3 has 14 amino acids. CDR1 is SGHNT and CDR2 is YYREEE in the germline V gene (reference sequence). The ends were cut back, 0 bases at V and 1 base at J, with 7 bases in the middle. CDR3: CASSLDSRNTEAFF. CDR3 coding DNA: TGTGCCAGCAGCTTGGACTCACGGAACACTGAAGCTTTCTTT.

This chain's CDR3 is CASSLGVVPSNEQFF. The CDR3, as DNA: TGTGCCAGCAGTTTAGGAGTAGTGCCCTCCAATGAGCAGTTCTTC. The chain carries TRBV27 and TRBJ2-1; no definite D call. CDR1 and CDR2 (germline): MNHEY, SMNVEV (reference sequence). CDR3 length: 15 amino acids. V lost 2 bases and J lost 6, with 14 bases in between.

The chain has TRBV4-1 and TRBJ2-1, with D uncertain. Germline V lookup: CDR1 MGHRA, CDR2 YSYEKL. CDR3 length: 13 residues. The V end was cut by 0 bases, the J end by 8 bases, with 8 bases between. CDR3 protein: CASSQDWAYEQFF. The CDR3 nucleotides are TGCGCCAGCAGCCAAGATTGGGCTTATGAGCAGTTCTTC.

The chain employs TRBV4-1 and TRBJ1-1, with D unclear. V lost 1 base and J lost 8, with 8 bases in between. This CDR3 comprises 12 residues. Germline CDR1 reads MGHRA; CDR2 reads YSYEKL. This chain's CDR3 is CASSQGVQEAFF. The CDR3 DNA reads TGCGCCAGCAGCCAAGGAGTGCAGGAAGCTTTCTTT.

This chain's CDR3 is CSARDAEVGEAFF. The CDR3 DNA reads TGCAGTGCTAGAGATGCGGAGGTCGGGGAAGCTTTCTTT. V is TRBV20-1 and J is TRBJ1-1, with D hard to call. The CDR3 is 13 residues long. The V end was cut by 0 bases, the J end by 8 bases, with 13 bases between. Germline V gene lookup returns CDR1 DFQATT and CDR2 SNEGSKA (reference sequence).

CDR3 residues: CASSYLAGGPEDEQFF. CDR3 nucleotides: TGTGCCAGCAGTTACCTAGCGGGAGGGCCAGAGGATGAGCAGTTCTTC. The chain carries TRBV6-5 and TRBJ2-1; 12 bases agree with TRBD2. The CDR3 is 16 amino acids. The V gene end was trimmed by 2 bases and the J gene end by 8 bases; junction bases not matched to a gene: 7. Germline CDR1 and CDR2: MNHEY and SVGAGI.

Here the CDR3 DNA reads TGTGCCAGCAGTGAATACCAGCTCGGGATCGGAGTAAACACTGAAGCTTTCTTT. Translating it yields CASSEYQLGIGVNTEAFF. V is TRBV6-1 and J is TRBJ1-1; D is unresolved. The CDR3 sequence is 18 residues long. Germline V CDR1 and CDR2: MNHNS, SASEGT. V was shortened by 2 bases and J by 2 bases, with 21 bases between the two germline ends.

CDR3 sequence: CASGPQMQETQYF. CDR3 DNA: TGTGCCAGCGGACCCCAGATGCAAGAGACCCAGTACTTC. V gene TRBV27 combines with J gene TRBJ2-5; D is undetermined. In germline, CDR1 is MNHEY, CDR2 SMNVEV (reference sequence). With 8 bases removed from V and 2 bases from J, the gap between germline ends came to 12 bases. There are 13 residues in the CDR3.

The chain links TRBV5-6 to TRBJ1-1, with 8 bases lining up with TRBD1. Germline V gene lookup returns CDR1 SGHDT and CDR2 YYEEEE. The junction had 12 bases not matched to a gene; V was cut back by 1 base and J by 10 bases. The CDR3 is 15 amino acids. DNA for the CDR3: TGTGCCAGCAGCTTGTCCTGGACAGGGTCGGTTGGAGCTTTCTTT. It is translated as CASSLSWTGSVGAFF.